This T cell receptor beta chain was observed in a study of T cells after yellow fever vaccination. This clonotype occurred a few times. Its specificity is unknown. Study-level results: High-abundance clonotypes from the bulk population could contaminate FACS-sorted repertoires. Clonotypes shared by both compartments, CD4 and CD8, made up a small share.

TCRdb recomputed calls from the 5' RACE reads with MiXCR, one row per CDR3 protein. The table has roughly 500,000 distinct CDR3 sequences, about a fifth seen once. The CDR3 runs to 17 residues. The trim removed 4 bases at V and 5 bases at J, leaving 9 bases unmatched. CDR1 and CDR2 (germline): KGHDR, SFDVKD. The sequenced sample was PBMCs, obtained 15 days after the yellow fever booster vaccination. The sequence was collected from a man aged 30-40 years who received the YFV17D yellow fever vaccine. The J gene is TRBJ2-1, the V gene TRBV24-1; 11 nucleotides match TRBD2. The chain's CDR3 is CATSDRTSGSRNNEQFF. CDR3 sequence (DNA): TGTGCCACCAGTGACCGTACTAGCGGGAGTAGAAACAATGAGCAGTTCTTC.